These T cell receptor beta chains were read from a single sample in a study of identical twins. TCRdb re-called the 5' RACE reads with MiXCR, one entry per CDR3 protein. Of fewer than 250,000 distinct CDR3 sequences listed, 7% are singletons. The same specimen was also included in a second study, on yellow fever vaccine responses in identical twins.

Sequencing was carried out using memory (CD45RO+) T cells sorted from blood. These receptors were obtained from a woman younger than 30 in good health. Both conserved end residues are part of each CDR3. D genes are given only for firm matches. Where a row states a size, it is once, few, many or the class of an expanded clone; other rows omit it.

J gene,V gene,clone size,D gene,CDR3 protein,CDR3 DNA
TRBJ2-5,TRBV7-9,few,NA,CASSQTPGETQYF,TGTGCCAGCAGCCAAACCCCGGGGGAGACCCAGTACTTC
TRBJ2-1,TRBV5-5,NA,NA,CASSFGDVYNEQFF,TGTGCCAGCAGCTTTGGGGACGTATACAATGAGCAGTTCTTC
TRBJ2-1,TRBV4-1,NA,TRBD2,CASRGTSGRGVYNEQFF,TGCGCCAGCCGCGGGACTAGCGGGAGAGGGGTTTACAATGAGCAGTTCTTC
TRBJ2-1,TRBV6-5,many,NA,CASSYTLTQGGEQFF,TGTGCCAGCAGTTACACCCTAACACAGGGTGGGGAGCAGTTCTTC
TRBJ2-2,TRBV4-1,many,TRBD2,CASRSSRLAGATSTGELFF,TGCGCCAGCAGGAGCTCCCGACTAGCGGGAGCGACGAGCACCGGGGAGCTGTTTTTT
TRBJ1-2,TRBV20-1,few,NA,CSASRGGSNYGYTF,TGCAGTGCTAGTCGCGGGGGCAGCAACTATGGCTACACCTTC
TRBJ1-1,TRBV5-1,many,NA,CASSYNSDSEAFF,TGCGCCAGCAGCTACAATTCGGACAGTGAAGCTTTCTTT
TRBJ2-3,TRBV24-1,many,NA,CATSDPGHSTDTQYF,TGTGCCACCAGTGATCCGGGACACAGCACAGATACGCAGTATTTT
TRBJ2-1,TRBV7-2,few,TRBD2,CASGGGLVNEQFF,TGTGCCAGCGGGGGGGGGTTGGTGAATGAGCAGTTCTTC
TRBJ1-1,TRBV10-3,few,NA,CAIRLLGENTEAFF,TGTGCCATCCGACTATTGGGGGAGAACACTGAAGCTTTCTTT
TRBJ2-5,TRBV6-4,NA,NA,CASSNYGGVGETQYF,TGTGCCAGCAGCAACTACGGAGGGGTAGGAGAGACCCAGTACTTC
TRBJ2-1,TRBV11-2,many,TRBD1,CASSPTAGQGFNEQFF,TGTGCCAGCAGCCCTACGGCGGGACAGGGGTTCAATGAGCAGTTCTTC
TRBJ1-4,TRBV4-1,many,TRBD1,CASSPWGGQGNEKLFF,TGCGCCAGCAGCCCCTGGGGGGGACAGGGTAATGAAAAACTGTTTTTT
TRBJ1-5,TRBV2,NA,TRBD1,CASSFLDRPSNQPQHF,TGTGCCAGCAGTTTTCTGGACAGGCCCTCCAATCAGCCCCAGCATTTT
TRBJ1-1,TRBV5-1,few,TRBD1,CASSPTGITEAFF,TGCGCCAGCAGCCCGACAGGGATCACTGAAGCTTTCTTT
TRBJ2-1,TRBV20-1,medium-sized,TRBD2,CSARSTLAPHFSYNEQFF,TGCAGTGCTAGATCCACACTAGCGCCCCATTTCTCCTACAATGAGCAGTTCTTC
TRBJ1-1,TRBV12-3/TRBV12-4,many,NA,CASSLLDWNTEAFF,TGTGCCAGCAGTTTATTGGATTGGAACACTGAAGCTTTCTTT
TRBJ2-1,TRBV29-1,many,TRBD2,CSVGTSGRISYNEQFF,TGCAGCGTCGGTACTAGCGGGAGGATCTCCTACAATGAGCAGTTCTTC
TRBJ2-1,TRBV24-1,many,NA,CATSEWTGQQFF,TGTGCCACCAGTGAATGGACGGGTCAGCAGTTCTTC
TRBJ2-3,TRBV9,many,NA,CASSVAPGQSTDTQYF,TGTGCCAGCAGCGTAGCTCCGGGACAAAGCACAGATACGCAGTATTTT
TRBJ2-1,TRBV6-4,few,NA,CASSDRDGGEQFF,TGTGCCAGCAGTGACAGGGACGGAGGGGAGCAGTTCTTC
TRBJ2-3,TRBV20-1,many,TRBD2,CSARDWGAGGPDTQYF,TGCAGTGCTAGAGATTGGGGAGCGGGGGGCCCAGATACGCAGTATTTT
TRBJ2-7,TRBV5-5,NA,NA,CASSFLSGYEQYF,TGTGCCAGCAGCTTTCTATCGGGTTACGAGCAGTACTTC
TRBJ2-1,TRBV7-9,few,NA,CASSRSGFDEQFF,TGTGCCAGCAGCCGATCAGGGTTCGATGAGCAGTTCTTC
TRBJ2-5,TRBV12-3/TRBV12-4,few,TRBD2,CASSLFGGASGPQETQYF,TGTGCCAGCAGTTTATTCGGGGGGGCTAGCGGCCCGCAAGAGACCCAGTACTTC
TRBJ1-1,TRBV20-1,many,TRBD1,CSARGTGWEAFF,TGCAGTGCTAGAGGGACAGGATGGGAAGCTTTCTTT
TRBJ1-1,TRBV19,few,NA,CASSSFGTPNTEAFF,TGTGCCAGTAGTTCCTTCGGGACACCTAACACTGAAGCTTTCTTT
TRBJ1-1,TRBV5-1,many,TRBD1,CASSSGTGETEAFF,TGCGCCAGCAGCTCGGGGACAGGGGAAACTGAAGCTTTCTTT
TRBJ1-4,TRBV11-2,NA,TRBD1,CASSSTGASEKLFF,TGTGCCAGCAGTTCGACAGGGGCTAGTGAAAAACTGTTTTTT
TRBJ1-1,TRBV9,many,NA,CASSVGGGSTEAFF,TGTGCCAGCAGCGTAGGGGGGGGGAGCACTGAAGCTTTCTTT
TRBJ1-1,TRBV7-9,few,NA,CASSRPPGDTEAFF,TGTGCCAGCAGCCGACCACCGGGGGACACTGAAGCTTTCTTT
TRBJ1-1,TRBV5-1,few,NA,CASSRGDTEAFF,TGCGCCAGCAGCAGGGGGGACACTGAAGCTTTCTTT
TRBJ1-5,TRBV3-1,many,NA,CASSLRGNQPQHF,TGTGCCAGCAGCCTCCGAGGGAATCAGCCCCAGCATTTT
TRBJ2-3,TRBV11-2,NA,TRBD1,CASSFPGQLRSYTDTQYF,TGTGCCAGCAGCTTTCCGGGACAGTTGAGGAGCTACACAGATACGCAGTATTTT
TRBJ1-5,TRBV20-1,few,TRBD1,CSARARQGIQPQHF,TGCAGTGCTAGAGCTCGACAGGGAATTCAGCCCCAGCATTTT
TRBJ2-1,TRBV5-1,many,TRBD2,CASSSSSGSSYNEQFF,TGCGCCAGCAGCTCATCTAGCGGGAGCTCCTACAATGAGCAGTTCTTC
TRBJ2-7,TRBV24-1,many,NA,CATSDPDNYEQYF,TGTGCCACCAGTGACCCGGACAACTACGAGCAGTACTTC
TRBJ2-3,TRBV6-1,NA,NA,CASSEWQITSTDTQYF,TGTGCCAGCAGTGAATGGCAGATCACTAGCACAGATACGCAGTATTTT
TRBJ2-5,TRBV28,many,TRBD1,CASSSPGQGDVTQYF,TGTGCCAGCAGTTCACCGGGACAGGGGGACGTGACCCAGTACTTC
TRBJ1-1,TRBV7-2,NA,TRBD1,CASSLRDRSTEAFF,TGTGCCAGCAGCTTACGGGACAGGAGCACTGAAGCTTTCTTT
TRBJ2-2,TRBV6-1,NA,TRBD1,CALRPGTGALFRELFF,TGTGCCCTCCGCCCTGGGACAGGGGCCCTCTTCCGGGAGCTGTTTTTT
TRBJ2-3,TRBV20-1,few,NA,CSARAPSAGTDTQYF,TGCAGTGCTAGAGCCCCATCTGCGGGCACAGATACGCAGTATTTT
TRBJ2-2,TRBV7-9,many,TRBD1,CASSSRTGKRTGELFF,TGTGCCAGCAGCTCCAGGACAGGGAAAAGAACCGGGGAGCTGTTTTTT
TRBJ1-1,TRBV6-1,few,NA,CASSWGIGEAFF,TGTGCCAGCAGTTGGGGTATCGGTGAAGCTTTCTTT
TRBJ2-1,TRBV18,NA,TRBD2,CASLPPGLAGGVEQFF,TGTGCCAGCTTACCACCGGGACTAGCGGGAGGCGTTGAGCAGTTCTTC
TRBJ2-4,TRBV28,many,NA,CASRGAEWSKNIQYF,TGTGCCAGCAGGGGAGCGGAGTGGTCCAAAAACATTCAGTACTTC
TRBJ1-5,TRBV20-1,many,TRBD1,CSATNLQGAPNQPQHF,TGCAGTGCAACGAACCTACAGGGGGCACCCAATCAGCCCCAGCATTTT
TRBJ2-1,TRBV5-6,many,TRBD2,CASSLVNSGGAGEQFF,TGTGCCAGCAGCTTGGTGAATAGCGGGGGGGCAGGTGAGCAGTTCTTC
TRBJ2-3,TRBV20-1,NA,NA,CSARDPGTSTDTQYF,TGCAGTGCTAGAGATCCAGGGACTAGCACAGATACGCAGTATTTT
TRBJ2-1,TRBV29-1,few,NA,CSVGWDSYNEQFF,TGCAGCGTTGGTTGGGACTCCTACAATGAGCAGTTCTTC
TRBJ1-2,TRBV2,few,NA,CASRDPGSPGSGYTF,TGTGCCAGCCGTGACCCCGGGTCCCCTGGGAGTGGCTACACCTTC